These 15 T cell receptor beta chains were sequenced from one sample in a study of shared clonotypes between healthy human individuals. Sequencing was performed with immunoSEQ multiplex PCR; in TCRdb, only in-frame clones are kept and a portion is missing. The sample consists of roughly 2 million clones, 95% of them appearing once. Sequencing was performed on naive CD4+ T cells sorted from blood. Specified subset: CD45RA+ positively selected. All receptors come from a young man in good health.

V gene TRBV6-5 combines with J gene TRBJ1-2; possibly TRBD1 for D (5 bases). The germline V gene encodes CDR1 MNHEY and CDR2 SVGAGI. The V gene lost 5 bases and the J gene lost 4 bases, with 11 bases spanning the gap. The CDR3 runs to 13 residues. CDR3 nucleotides: TGTGCCAGCAGTAGGGACGGAGGCTATGGCTACACCTTC. It codes for CASSRDGGYGYTF.

This clone was seen only once. This chain uses TRBV5-4 with TRBJ1-1; a possible D gene is TRBD1 (6 bases). Germline CDR1 SGHNT, CDR2 YYREEE (reference sequence). V lost 4 bases and J 4 bases, leaving 17 bases between the germline ends. The CDR3 extends over 15 amino acids. CDR3 amino acids: CASSQQGNFGTEAFF. CDR3 bases: TGTGCCAGCAGCCAGCAGGGGAATTTTGGCACTGAAGCTTTCTTT.

The V and J genes are TRBV7-6 and TRBJ2-7; 11 bases line up with TRBD1. CDR3 length equals 17 residues. J was trimmed by 6 bases and V by 4 bases; bases with no gene match: 14. Germline values: CDR1 SGHVS, CDR2 FNYEAQ. In DNA form, the CDR3 reads TGTGCCAGCAGCTCTTGGGCTCTGGACAGGGGGCGAGGCGAGCAGTACTTC. Its protein product is CASSSWALDRGRGEQYF.

The J gene is TRBJ2-1, the V gene TRBV18; D gene ambiguous. From germline, CDR1 is KGHSH and CDR2 LQKENI. The CDR3 loop spans 12 amino acids. The V end lost 4 bases, the J end lost 6 bases, and 7 bases lay between the germline ends. The CDR3 is CASSLLPNEQFF. In DNA form, the CDR3 reads TGTGCCAGCTCACTACTGCCCAATGAGCAGTTCTTC.

The chain recombines TRBV29-1 with TRBJ2-3, with 10 bases aligning to TRBD2. Germline CDR1 SQVTM, CDR2 ANQGSEA. CDR3 length: 14 amino acids. Losses at the gene ends were 5 bases for V and 4 bases for J; bases not matched to a gene: 6. For the CDR3, the DNA is TGCAGCGTTAAACGGCTAGCGGGAGCAGATACGCAGTATTTT. Its protein product is CSVKRLAGADTQYF.

V usage is TRBV19 and J usage is TRBJ1-4; 7 positions match TRBD1. J lost 7 bases, V lost 6 bases, and 8 bases had no gene match. Germline V gene data show CDR1 as LNHDA and CDR2 as SQIVND (reference sequence). This CDR3 has 14 amino acids. For the CDR3, the DNA is TGTGCCAGTAGGAGCGGGACAGCAGGTGAAAAACTGTTTTTT. Amino acids: CASRSGTAGEKLFF.

The chain employs TRBV18 and TRBJ2-7, with 7 nucleotides matching TRBD1. This CDR3 comprises 13 residues. Trimming took 5 bases from V and 3 from J; bases not matched to a gene: 4. CDR1 is KGHSH and CDR2 is LQKENI in the germline V gene. CDR3 coding DNA: TGTGCCAGCTCAAGAGGACAGGACTACGAGCAGTACTTC. Protein: CASSRGQDYEQYF.

This chain links TRBV7-9 with TRBJ2-7, with D unclear. Germline V gives CDR1 SEHNR, CDR2 FQNEAQ (reference sequence). This CDR3 is 12 amino acids long. V gave up 8 bases and J gave up 6 bases, with 14 bases separating them. CDR3: CASVDLLGEQYF. The CDR3 DNA follows: TGTGCCAGCGTAGATTTACTGGGCGAGCAGTACTTC.

The V call is TRBV4-3, the J call TRBJ2-2; no clear D. Germline loops: CDR1 LGHNA, CDR2 YSLEER. Trimming took 1 base from V and 0 from J, leaving 9 bases between them. The CDR3 is 16 amino acids. The CDR3 nucleotides read TGCGCCAGCAGCCAAGCGAGGTCTGCGAACACCGGGGAGCTGTTTTTT. As protein: CASSQARSANTGELFF.

The chain carries TRBV19 and TRBJ2-3; 7 bases match TRBD1. The V gene end was trimmed by 6 bases and the J gene end by 2 bases; junction bases not matched to a gene: 8. The V gene's germline CDR1 is LNHDA and CDR2 SQIVND (reference sequence). CDR3 length: 15 residues. The CDR3 coding sequence is TGTGCCAGTAGAACAGGGACAGCGAACACAGATACGCAGTATTTT. This gives the protein CASRTGTANTDTQYF.

The chain joins TRBV28 to TRBJ1-2, with 7 positions matching TRBD1. Per the germline V gene, CDR1 is MDHEN and CDR2 is SYDVKM. This CDR3 is built from 16 residues. Trimming took 2 bases from V and 2 from J; bases not matched to a gene: 8. The CDR3 coding sequence is TGTGCCAGCAGTTTACCCCACCCGACAGGGAACTATGGCTACACCTTC. This encodes CASSLPHPTGNYGYTF.

This clone was counted a single time. The V and J genes are TRBV28 and TRBJ1-2, with 7 bases lining up with TRBD1. V shed 6 bases and J 7 bases; nucleotides not matched to a gene: 8. CDR1 and CDR2 from the germline V gene are MDHEN and SYDVKM. The CDR3 spans 13 residues. The CDR3 loop reads CASSPDRVAGYTF. CDR3 sequence (DNA): TGTGCCAGCAGCCCCGACAGGGTCGCTGGCTACACCTTC.

The chain employs TRBV28 and TRBJ1-2; D gene unclear. The CDR3 spans 16 residues. CDR1 is MDHEN and CDR2 is SYDVKM in the germline V gene. V was shortened by 2 bases and J by 1 base, with 14 bases between the two germline ends. The chain's CDR3 is CASSLVVAGDNYGYTF. The CDR3 nucleotides are TGTGCCAGCAGTTTAGTAGTGGCAGGAGATAACTATGGCTACACCTTC.

CDR3 DNA: TGTGCCAGCATCCTAGCGGGAGTTGGGTTCTTC. Residues: CASILAGVGFF. J is TRBJ2-1 and V is TRBV2, with TRBD2 matching over 10 bases. CDR1 SNHLY and CDR2 FYNNEI come from the germline V gene. This CDR3 region has 11 residues. The V segment lost 7 bases and the J segment 15 bases; nucleotides outside the gene matches: 6.

The rearrangement uses TRBV7-2 and TRBJ2-1, with TRBD2 matching 9 bases. V lost 1 base to trimming and J lost 7 bases; unmatched junction nucleotides: 5. Germline lookup yields CDR1 SGHTA and CDR2 FQGNSA. There are 15 residues in the CDR3. The CDR3 DNA is TGTGCCAGCAGCTTAGATAGCGGGAGCGGGAATGAGCAGTTCTTC. The encoded protein is CASSLDSGSGNEQFF. Full variable domain (outside the CDR3, taken from reference TRBV7-2 and TRBJ2-1): GAGVSQSPSNKVTEKGKDVELRCDPISGHTALYWYRQSLGQGLEFLIYFQGNSAPDKSGLPSDRFSAERTGGSVSTLTIQRTQQEDSAVYLCASSLDSGSGNEQFFGPGTRLTVL.